This T cell receptor beta chain was captured in a study of blood T cell repertoires in COVID-19. Germline V lookup: CDR1 KGHSH, CDR2 LQKENI. The V segment lost 5 bases and the J segment 3 bases; nucleotides outside the gene matches: 4. This CDR3 is 14 amino acids long. The protocol was immunoSEQ multiplex PCR, while the TCRdb copy is restricted to in-frame clones and leaves out a portion. The sample shows approximately 360,000 clones, roughly 90% of them seen only once. The origin of this receptor is a man in his late teens or twenties with active or convalescent COVID-19. Sequenced material: peripheral blood. The V gene is TRBV18, the J gene TRBJ2-7; 10 bases are shared with TRBD1. Here the CDR3 reads CASSARDRGYEQYF. The CDR3 bases are TGTGCCAGCTCAGCTCGGGACAGGGGCTACGAGCAGTACTTC. Drawing the rest from reference TRBV18 and TRBJ2-7, the complete variable domain is NAGVMQNPRHLVRRRGQEARLRCSPMKGHSHVYWYRQLPEEGLKFMVYLQKENIIDESGMPKERFSAEFPKEGPSILRIQQVVRGDSAAYFCASSARDRGYEQYFGPGTRLTVT.